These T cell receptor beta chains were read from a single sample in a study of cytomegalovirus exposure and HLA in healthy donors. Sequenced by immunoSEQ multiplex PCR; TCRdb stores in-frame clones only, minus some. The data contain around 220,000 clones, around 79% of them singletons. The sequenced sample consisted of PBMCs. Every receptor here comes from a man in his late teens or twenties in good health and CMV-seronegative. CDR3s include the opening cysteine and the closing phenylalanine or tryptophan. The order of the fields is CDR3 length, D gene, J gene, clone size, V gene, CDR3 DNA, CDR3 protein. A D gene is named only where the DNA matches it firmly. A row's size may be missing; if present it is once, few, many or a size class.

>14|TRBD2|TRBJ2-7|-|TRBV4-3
TGCGCCAGCAGCCAGTACGGGGGGTCCTACGAGCAGTACTTC
CASSQYGGSYEQYF
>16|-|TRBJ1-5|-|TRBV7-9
TGTGCCAGCAGCTTAGAATCGGGTGCGGGCAATCAGCCCCAGCATTTT
CASSLESGAGNQPQHF
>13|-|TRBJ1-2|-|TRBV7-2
TGTGCCAGCAGCCCCCGGCAGGGTGGAGGCTACACCTTC
CASSPRQGGGYTF
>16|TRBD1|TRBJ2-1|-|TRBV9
TGTGCCAGCAGCGTAGGAGGTAGGGGGCTCTACAATGAGCAGTTCTTC
CASSVGGRGLYNEQFF
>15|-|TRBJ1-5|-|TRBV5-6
TGTGCCAGCAGCGACCGGACTTTTAGCAATCAGCCCCAGCATTTT
CASSDRTFSNQPQHF
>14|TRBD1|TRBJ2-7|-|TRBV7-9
TGTGCCAGCAGTTCTCCGACAGGGGGCGACGAGCAGTACTTC
CASSSPTGGDEQYF
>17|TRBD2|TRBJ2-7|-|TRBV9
TGTGCCAGCAGCGTCGGACTAGCGGGAGAAGGGACCTACGAGCAGTACTTC
CASSVGLAGEGTYEQYF
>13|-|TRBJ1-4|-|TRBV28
TGTGCCAGCAGTCCAGGGGTTTATGAAAAACTGTTTTTT
CASSPGVYEKLFF
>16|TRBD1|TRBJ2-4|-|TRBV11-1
TGTGCCAGCAGACCCCGGGACAGGGGGGACGGAAACATTCAGTACTTC
CASRPRDRGDGNIQYF
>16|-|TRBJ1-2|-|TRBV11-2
TGTGCCAGCAGCCTCGCGTGGGGAGGGCCCGAACAGGGCTACACCTTC
CASSLAWGGPEQGYTF
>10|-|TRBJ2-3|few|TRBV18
TGTGCCAGCTCGAGGGATACGCAGTATTTT
CASSRDTQYF
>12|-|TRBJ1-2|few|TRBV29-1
TGCAGCGTTGAGGCGGGGGCCTATGGCTACACCTTC
CSVEAGAYGYTF
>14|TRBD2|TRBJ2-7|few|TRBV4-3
TGCGCCAGCAGCTTCAGAGGGGAGGGCTACGAGCAGTACTTC
CASSFRGEGYEQYF
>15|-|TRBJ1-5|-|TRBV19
TGTGCCAGTAAAAACGGGGGTCTGAAGAATCAGCCCCAGCATTTT
CASKNGGLKNQPQHF
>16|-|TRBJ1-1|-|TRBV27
TGTGCCAGCAGTTTACGCCGTGCAGGGTGGAACACTGAAGCTTTCTTT
CASSLRRAGWNTEAFF
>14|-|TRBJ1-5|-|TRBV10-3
TGTGCCATCCAGTCGGGGGATCGCAATCAGCCCCAGCATTTT
CAIQSGDRNQPQHF
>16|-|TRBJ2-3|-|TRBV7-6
TGTGCCAGCAGCCAGGTCGGGGGTCAGAACACAGATACGCAGTATTTT
CASSQVGGQNTDTQYF
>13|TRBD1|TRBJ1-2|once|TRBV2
TGTGCCAGCCCCGACAGGGGACGGGGTGGCTACACCTTC
CASPDRGRGGYTF
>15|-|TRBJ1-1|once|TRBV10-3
TGTGCCATCAGTGAGTCCTTACTTGAGAACACTGAAGCTTTCTTT
CAISESLLENTEAFF
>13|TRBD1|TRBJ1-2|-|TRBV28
TGTGCCAGCAGTATCGGACAGGGGTATGGCTACACCTTC
CASSIGQGYGYTF
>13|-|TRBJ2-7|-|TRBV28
TGTGCCAGCAGTACCGAGCGGAACTACGAGCAGTACTTC
CASSTERNYEQYF
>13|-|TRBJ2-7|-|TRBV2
TGTGCCAGCAGTGAAGGGCTAGCCCACGAGCAGTACTTC
CASSEGLAHEQYF
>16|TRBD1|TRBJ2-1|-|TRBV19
TGTGCCAGTAGTGAAAGGACAGGGGGCGTCTACAATGAGCAGTTCTTC
CASSERTGGVYNEQFF
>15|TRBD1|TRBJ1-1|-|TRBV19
TGTGCCAGTAAGATGGGACAGAAACAGAACACTGAAGCTTTCTTT
CASKMGQKQNTEAFF
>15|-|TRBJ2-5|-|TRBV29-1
TGCAGCGTTGAAGATCTGGCGGGGTACCAAGAGACCCAGTACTTC
CSVEDLAGYQETQYF
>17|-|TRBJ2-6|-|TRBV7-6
TGTGCCAGCAGCCCCAGGACAGCAAACTCTGGGGCCAACGTCCTGACTTTC
CASSPRTANSGANVLTF
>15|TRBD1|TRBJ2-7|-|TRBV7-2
TGTGCCAGCAGCTTATACGGGACAGGGGGTCACGAGCAGTACTTC
CASSLYGTGGHEQYF
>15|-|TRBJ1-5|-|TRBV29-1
TGCAGCGTTGAAGTCACGCCGGGGGGCAATCAGCCCCAGCATTTT
CSVEVTPGGNQPQHF
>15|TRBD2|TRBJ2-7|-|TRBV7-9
TGTTCCAGCAGCTTCGGGACTAGCGGGACCTACGAGCAGTACTTC
CSSSFGTSGTYEQYF